This entry describes one TCR beta chain. Authors' methods: Counts of nucleated cells, estimated from reference gene primer amplification, were obtained. Assay: immunoSEQ multiplex PCR; the TCRdb copy retains only in-frame clones and omits some. Clone size and V and J calls were adopted from that table, with D and trimming inferred from the DNA. Of roughly 160,000 clones in the sample, 65% to 85% were seen once. These data come from a study of blood T cell repertoires in COVID-19. Study details: Researchers got acute and convalescent COVID-19 samples from the United States, Italy and Spain. PBMCs, B-cell-depleted T cells, or T cells were the source of the cDNA or gDNA that made up the material.

Participants' reported clinical history set cohort assignment. The germline V gene encodes CDR1 MNHEY and CDR2 SMNVEV (reference sequence). The V end was cut by 5 bases, the J end by 8 bases, with 15 bases between. The CDR3 is 13 amino acids. The chain joins TRBV27 to TRBJ1-2; TRBD1 is a possible D gene (6 bases). The TCR sequence derives from a woman in her forties with acute COVID-19. Sequencing was performed on PBMCs or T cells enriched from blood (not recorded which). The CDR3 loop is CASSAQGPGGYTF. CDR3 DNA sequence: TGTGCCAGCAGTGCACAGGGTCCGGGGGGCTACACCTTC.